This T cell receptor beta chain was retrieved from a study of T cells in Graves' hyperthyroidism and ophthalmopathy. Hyperthyroidism was newly diagnosed in patients aged 18 to 65 (duration under 2 months). The study excluded patients with uncontrolled infection, other autoimmune disease, pregnancy or lactation. Researchers amplified the TCR beta CDR3 regions from RNA transcripts. The HTBI primer set was used in a first-round RT-PCR of the TCR CDR3. TCRdb processed the multiplex PCR reads anew with MiXCR; each CDR3 protein has one entry. Altogether about 550,000 distinct CDR3 sequences are present, 20% to 25% being singletons, with the ten largest covering around 27%. Many counts were recorded for this clonotype. The receptor's source is a man aged 18 to 30 with Graves' hyperthyroidism. Sequencing was carried out using blood.

The CDR3 sequence: CATSTGGPYEQYF. CDR3 DNA sequence: TGTGCCACCAGCACCGGGGGACCCTACGAGCAGTACTTC. The chain carries TRBV15 and TRBJ2-7; possibly TRBD2 for D (6 bases). The germline V and J ends were trimmed by 4 bases and 2 bases, with 9 bases remaining between them. The CDR3 runs to 13 residues. Germline V CDR1 and CDR2: LNHNV, YYDKDF (reference sequence).